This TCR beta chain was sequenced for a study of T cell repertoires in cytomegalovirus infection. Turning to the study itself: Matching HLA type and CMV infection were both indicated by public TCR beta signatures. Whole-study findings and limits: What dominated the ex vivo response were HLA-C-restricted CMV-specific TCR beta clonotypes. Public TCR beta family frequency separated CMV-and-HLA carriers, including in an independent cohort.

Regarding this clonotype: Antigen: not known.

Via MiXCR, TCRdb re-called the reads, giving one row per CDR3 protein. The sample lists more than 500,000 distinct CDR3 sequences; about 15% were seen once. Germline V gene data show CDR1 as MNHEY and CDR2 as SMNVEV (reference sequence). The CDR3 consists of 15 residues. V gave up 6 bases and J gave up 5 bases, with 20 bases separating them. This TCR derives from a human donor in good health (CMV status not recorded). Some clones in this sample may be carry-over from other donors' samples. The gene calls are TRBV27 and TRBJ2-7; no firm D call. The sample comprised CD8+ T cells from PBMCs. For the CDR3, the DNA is TGTGCCAGCAGCAGGACGGAGCTCAGTTTCCACGAGCAGTACTTC. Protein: CASSRTELSFHEQYF.